The sequence of this TCR beta chain was determined in a study of blood T cells in healthy people across ages. PCR was performed a second time for roughly 7 to 11 cycles using a sample-barcoded 5' primer and a J-beta primer mix. TCRdb itself ran the 5' RACE reads through MiXCR, one entry per CDR3 protein. The sample holds approximately 800,000 distinct CDR3 sequences; 20% to 30% are singletons and the top ten take approximately 3.7%. This CDR3 contains 14 residues. Germline V gives CDR1 DFQATT, CDR2 SNEGSKA (reference sequence). Unmatched junction bases numbered 9, after V lost 6 bases and J lost 5 bases. Extraction yielded at least 5 micrograms of total RNA per sample. These data also formed part of another study, on T cells of mothers and their children.

Sequences were obtained from blood. The V gene is TRBV20-1, the J gene TRBJ2-2; 7 bases map to TRBD2. The sequence was collected from a boy younger than 18 in good health. The DNA for the CDR3 is TGCAGTGCAAGCCGGGACTACCAAACCGGGGAGCTGTTTTTT. It is translated as CSASRDYQTGELFF.